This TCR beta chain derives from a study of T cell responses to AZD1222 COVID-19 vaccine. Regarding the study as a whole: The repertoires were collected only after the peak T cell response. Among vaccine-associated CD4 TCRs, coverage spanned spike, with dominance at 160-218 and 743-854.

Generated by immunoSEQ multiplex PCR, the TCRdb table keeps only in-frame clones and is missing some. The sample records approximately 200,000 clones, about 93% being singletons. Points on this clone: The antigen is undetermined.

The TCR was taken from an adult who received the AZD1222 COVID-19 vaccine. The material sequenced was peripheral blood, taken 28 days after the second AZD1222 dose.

The CDR3 region is CASFQGRENYGYTF. The CDR3 bases are TGTGCCAGCTTCCAGGGGAGAGAGAACTATGGCTACACCTTC. The J gene is TRBJ1-2, the V gene TRBV28; tentative D call: TRBD1 (6 bases). The CDR3 runs to 14 residues. The V end lost 8 bases, the J end lost 2 bases, and 15 bases lay between the germline ends. CDR1 MDHEN and CDR2 SYDVKM come from the germline V gene.